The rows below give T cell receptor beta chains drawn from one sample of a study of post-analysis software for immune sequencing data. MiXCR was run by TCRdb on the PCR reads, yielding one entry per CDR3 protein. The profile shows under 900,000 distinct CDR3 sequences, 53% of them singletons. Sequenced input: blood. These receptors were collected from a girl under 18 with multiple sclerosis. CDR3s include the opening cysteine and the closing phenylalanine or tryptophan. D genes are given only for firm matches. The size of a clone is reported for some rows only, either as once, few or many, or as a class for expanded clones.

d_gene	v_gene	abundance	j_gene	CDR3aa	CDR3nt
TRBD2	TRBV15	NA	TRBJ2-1	CATSRDHDQGLGKEEQFF	TGTGCCACCAGCAGAGATCACGACCAGGGACTAGGGAAGGAAGAGCAGTTCTTC
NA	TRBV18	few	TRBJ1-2	CASSPPAPPYLYGYTF	TGTGCCAGCTCACCACCGGCGCCCCCTTACCTGTATGGCTACACCTTC
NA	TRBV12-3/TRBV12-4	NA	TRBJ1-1	CASSGVEAFF	TGTGCCAGCAGTGGAGTAGAAGCTTTCTTT
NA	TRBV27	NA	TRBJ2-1	CASSFLIVSYNEQFF	TGTGCCAGCAGTTTTCTGATAGTTTCCTACAATGAGCAGTTCTTC
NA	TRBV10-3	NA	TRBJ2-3	CAISESQGRATDTQYF	TGTGCCATCAGTGAGTCGCAGGGCCGAGCCACGGATACGCAGTATTTT
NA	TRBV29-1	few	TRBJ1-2	CSVENRGGRGYGYTF	TGCAGCGTTGAAAACCGAGGGGGGAGGGGCTATGGCTACACCTTC
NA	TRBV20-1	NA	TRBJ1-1	CSARDSLVDTEAFF	TGCAGTGCTAGGGACTCACTGGTGGACACTGAAGCTTTCTTT
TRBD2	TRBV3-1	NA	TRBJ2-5	CASSPGLVETQYF	TGTGCCAGCAGCCCAGGACTAGTCGAGACCCAGTACTTC
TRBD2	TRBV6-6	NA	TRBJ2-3	CASSYLAGASDTQYF	TGTGCCAGCAGTTACTTAGCGGGAGCGAGCGATACGCAGTATTTT
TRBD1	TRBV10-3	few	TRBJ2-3	CAITRTGASTDTQYF	TGTGCCATCACCAGGACAGGGGCTAGCACAGATACGCAGTATTTT
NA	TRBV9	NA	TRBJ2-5	CASSPQLGVQETQYF	TGTGCCAGCAGCCCCCAGCTAGGGGTACAAGAGACCCAGTACTTC
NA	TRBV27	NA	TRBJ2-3	CATTGGARTDTQYF	TGTGCCACCACGGGCGGGGCCCGCACAGATACGCAGTATTTT
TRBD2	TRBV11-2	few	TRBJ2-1	CASSSIAGGINNEQFF	TGTGCCAGCAGCTCCATAGCGGGAGGGATCAACAATGAGCAGTTCTTC
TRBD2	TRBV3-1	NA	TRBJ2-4	CASSLRLAGGPSAKNIQYF	TGTGCCAGCAGCCTTCGACTAGCGGGAGGGCCCTCAGCCAAAAACATTCAGTACTTC
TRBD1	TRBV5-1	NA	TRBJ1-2	CASSTGQGGHGYTF	TGCGCCAGCAGCACGGGACAGGGGGGACATGGCTACACCTTC
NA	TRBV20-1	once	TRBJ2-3	CSAKGHPGTDTQYF	TGCAGTGCTAAGGGACACCCCGGCACAGATACGCAGTATTTT
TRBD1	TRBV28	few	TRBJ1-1	CASRGQPNTEAFF	TGTGCCAGCAGGGGACAGCCGAACACTGAAGCTTTCTTT
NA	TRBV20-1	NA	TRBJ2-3	CSARRGGVSTDTQYF	TGCAGTGCTAGAAGGGGCGGGGTGAGCACAGATACGCAGTATTTT
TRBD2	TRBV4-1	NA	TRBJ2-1	CASSHVGGGTYNEQFF	TGCGCCAGCAGCCACGTCGGGGGGGGAACCTACAATGAGCAGTTCTTC
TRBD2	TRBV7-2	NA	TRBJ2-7	CASSAGTSGSPLSSYEQYF	TGTGCCAGCAGCGCCGGGACTAGCGGGAGTCCCCTCAGCTCCTACGAGCAGTACTTC
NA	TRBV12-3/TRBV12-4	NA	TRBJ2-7	CAGSAEPGEQYF	TGTGCCGGCAGTGCCGAGCCGGGCGAGCAGTACTTC
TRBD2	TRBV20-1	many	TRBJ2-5	CSARGLAGVETQYF	TGCAGTGCTAGAGGACTAGCGGGAGTAGAGACCCAGTACTTC
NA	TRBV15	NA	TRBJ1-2	CATSRVRTPMGGYTF	TGTGCCACCAGCAGAGTGAGGACCCCCATGGGAGGCTACACCTTC
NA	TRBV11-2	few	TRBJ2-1	CANSLFSGRSYNEQFF	TGTGCCAACAGCCTGTTTAGCGGTCGCTCCTACAATGAGCAGTTCTTC
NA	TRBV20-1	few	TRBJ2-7	CSARVTTSEGRYEQYF	TGCAGTGCTAGAGTCACTACTTCAGAGGGCCGCTACGAGCAGTACTTC
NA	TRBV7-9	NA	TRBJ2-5	CASSSTGRRTRSYQETQYF	TGTGCCAGCAGCTCCACCGGACGACGGACCCGATCATACCAAGAGACCCAGTACTTC
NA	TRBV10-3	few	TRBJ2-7	CAISEGGRLDYEQYF	TGTGCCATCAGTGAGGGGGGCAGGCTAGACTACGAGCAGTACTTC
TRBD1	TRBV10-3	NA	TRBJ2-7	CASGTGGHEQYF	TGTGCCAGTGGGACAGGGGGCCACGAGCAGTACTTC
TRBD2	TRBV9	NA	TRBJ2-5	CASSVLPGSGGVQETQYF	TGTGCCAGCAGCGTACTCCCCGGGAGCGGGGGCGTCCAAGAGACCCAGTACTTC
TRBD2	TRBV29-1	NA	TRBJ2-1	CSVVDSGTSYNEQFF	TGCAGCGTTGTTGATAGCGGGACCTCCTACAATGAGCAGTTCTTC
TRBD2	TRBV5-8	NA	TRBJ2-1	CASSVGLAREGSYNEQFF	TGTGCCAGCAGCGTGGGCTTGGCGAGGGAGGGTTCCTACAATGAGCAGTTCTTC
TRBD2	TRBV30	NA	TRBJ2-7	CAWTGGYEQYF	TGTGCCTGGACGGGGGGCTACGAGCAGTACTTC
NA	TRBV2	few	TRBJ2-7	CASSRRRGDPYEQYF	TGTGCCAGCAGTCGGAGGAGGGGGGACCCCTACGAGCAGTACTTC
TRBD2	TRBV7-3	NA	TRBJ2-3	CASSPRLAGGTDTQYF	TGTGCCAGCAGCCCCAGACTAGCGGGGGGCACAGATACGCAGTATTTT
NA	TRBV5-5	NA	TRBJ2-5	CASSLYSDAYNEQYF	TGTGCCAGCAGCCTCTACTCGGACGCATACAATGAGCAGTACTTC